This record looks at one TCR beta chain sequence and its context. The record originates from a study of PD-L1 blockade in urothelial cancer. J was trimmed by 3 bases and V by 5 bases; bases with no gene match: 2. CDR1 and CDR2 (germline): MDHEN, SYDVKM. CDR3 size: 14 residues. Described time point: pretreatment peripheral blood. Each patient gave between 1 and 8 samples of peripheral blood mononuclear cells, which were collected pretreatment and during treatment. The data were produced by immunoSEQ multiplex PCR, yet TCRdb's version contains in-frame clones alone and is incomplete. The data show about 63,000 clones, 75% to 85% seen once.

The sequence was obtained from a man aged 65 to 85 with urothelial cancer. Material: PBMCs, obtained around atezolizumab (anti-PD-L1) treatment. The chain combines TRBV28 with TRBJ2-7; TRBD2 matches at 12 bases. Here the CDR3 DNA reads TGTGCCAGCAGTGTGACTAGCGGGGGCTACGAGCAGTACTTC. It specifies CASSVTSGGYEQYF.